This T cell receptor beta chain was profiled in a study of patients and donors after allogeneic stem cell transplantation. Germline CDR1 is MGHRA and CDR2 is YSYEKL. The junction had 2 bases not matched to a gene; V was cut back by 1 base and J by 5 bases. CDR3 length: 15 amino acids. Each CDR3 protein is one row after TCRdb ran MiXCR on the RT-PCR reads. The sample contains 150,000 to 250,000 distinct CDR3 sequences, about 40% of which appear only once. Sequencing was done on a sample of blood, either unsorted or a sorted T cell fraction (not recorded which). The origin of this receptor is a human donor who was either an allogeneic HSCT recipient or a stem cell or donor lymphocyte infusion donor (not recorded which). It is not recorded whose cells these are; they may come from a transplant donor. V is TRBV4-1 and J is TRBJ1-4, with 9 bases lining up with TRBD1. Here the CDR3 reads CASSQGDRDNEKLFF. The CDR3 nucleotides read TGCGCCAGCAGCCAAGGGGACAGGGACAATGAAAAACTGTTTTTT.